This TCR beta chain was sequenced during a study of cytomegalovirus exposure and HLA in healthy donors. General study findings and limits: Available immune exposure information was restricted to CMV serostatus only. Productive rates of about 90% or about 30% were seen for most TCR beta V segments in an earlier analysis. Cytomegalovirus association was listed for about 150 TCR beta chains.

Germline assignment: CDR1 SGHDT and CDR2 YYEEEE. CDR3 length: 14 amino acids. Losses at the gene ends were 4 bases for V and 5 bases for J; bases not matched to a gene: 8. PCR used 60 Vbeta primers and 13 Jbeta primers. Data came from immunoSEQ multiplex PCR; TCRdb stores just in-frame clones and leaves some out. Counted here are 90,000 to 150,000 clones, 70% to 80% occurring once; the ten biggest clones make up 2% to 2.5%. This clone has only a few counts. Its antigen is not identified. This sequence originates from a human donor in good health. The genes are TRBV5-6 and TRBJ1-1; TRBD1 matches 7 bases. Sequenced input: PBMCs. The CDR3: CASSVGTASTEAFF. CDR3 nucleotide sequence: TGTGCCAGCAGCGTCGGGACAGCGTCTACTGAAGCTTTCTTT. The variable domain in full, completed from reference TRBV5-6 and TRBJ1-1, reads DAGVTQSPTHLIKTRGQQVTLRCSPKSGHDTVSWYQQALGQGPQFIFQYYEEEERQRGNFPDRFSGHQFPNYSSELNVNALLLGDSALYLCASSVGTASTEAFFGQGTRLTVV.